This T cell receptor beta chain was documented in a study of molecular identifiers for immune sequencing clone quantification. Each CDR3 protein gets one entry after TCRdb re-called the PCR reads with MiXCR. This table has around 320,000 distinct CDR3 sequences, about 22% appearing once. The CDR3 loop spans 13 amino acids. The V end lost 4 bases, the J end lost 13 bases, and 16 bases lay between the germline ends. Study-wide results and caveats: In cases of identical TCR molecules sharing a barcode, highly expanded clone sizes could be underestimated. Effector cells had over 98% of their molecules in clones above 20 RNA copies, while naive cells had under 1%.

This clonotype has at least ten counts. As yet, its antigen is unknown. The chain recombines TRBV12-3 or TRBV12-4 with TRBJ2-2, with D unclear. Sequenced: naive CD8+ T cells from blood, with Jurkat cell RNA spiked in. This sample's subset: FACS-sorted CD8+CD4-CCR7+CD45RA+ naive T cells. The source is a human donor in good health. Some libraries in this study had Jurkat cell RNA spiked in. CDR3 in DNA: TGTGCCAGCAGTTGGCCAGTACGAGGACGGCTGTTTTTT. Its translation is CASSWPVRGRLFF.